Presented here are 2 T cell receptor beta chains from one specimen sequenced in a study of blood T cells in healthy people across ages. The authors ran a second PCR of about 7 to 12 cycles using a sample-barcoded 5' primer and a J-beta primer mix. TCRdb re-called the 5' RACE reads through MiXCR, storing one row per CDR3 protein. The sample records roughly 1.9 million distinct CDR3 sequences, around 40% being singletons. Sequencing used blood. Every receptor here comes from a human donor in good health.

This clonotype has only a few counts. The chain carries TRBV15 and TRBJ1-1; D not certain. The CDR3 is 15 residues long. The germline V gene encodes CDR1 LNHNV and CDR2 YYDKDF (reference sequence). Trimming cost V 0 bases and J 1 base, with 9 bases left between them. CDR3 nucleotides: TGTGCCACCAGCAGAGATCAAACGGGGAACACTGAAGCTTTCTTT. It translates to CATSRDQTGNTEAFF.

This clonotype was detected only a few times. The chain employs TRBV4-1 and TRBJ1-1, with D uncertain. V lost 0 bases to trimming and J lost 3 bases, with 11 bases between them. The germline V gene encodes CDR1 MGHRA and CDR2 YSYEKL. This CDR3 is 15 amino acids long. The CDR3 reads CASSQEWAADTEAFF. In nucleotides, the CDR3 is TGCGCCAGCAGCCAAGAATGGGCGGCGGACACTGAAGCTTTCTTT.